Included here is one T cell receptor beta chain sequence, with context. Its target is unknown. The data were obtained in a study of cytomegalovirus exposure and HLA in healthy donors. It was with 60 Vbeta and 13 Jbeta primers that the PCR ran. TCRdb keeps only in-frame clones here, not all; method: immunoSEQ multiplex PCR. The table has about 150,000 clones, over 75% seen once; the top ten hold 1.4%. Germline CDR1 and CDR2: SGHRS and YFSETQ. The CDR3 covers 15 residues. V was shortened by 4 bases and J by 8 bases, with 19 bases between the two germline ends. Study-wide results and caveats: In vitro experiments confirmed that a few CMV-associated chains were specific for CMV antigens. Likely technical artifact: a cluster of highly shared sequence variants. A missense DCLRE1C variant was associated with V- and J-gene trimming of TCR beta chains in a later analysis, and an independent cohort replicated the association. Across donors, most TCRs were seen rarely, yet some public ones were widespread.

Material: PBMCs. The clonotype comes from a young woman in good health and CMV-seronegative. This sequence joins TRBV5-1 and TRBJ2-1, with D possibly being TRBD1 (5 bases). The CDR3 is CASSRTFIQAYEQFF. CDR3 in DNA: TGCGCCAGCAGCCGAACGTTTATACAGGCCTATGAGCAGTTCTTC.